Ten or more counts support the clone carrying this T cell receptor (beta chain). TCRdb re-called the 5' RACE reads through MiXCR, storing one row per CDR3 protein. The data show under 300,000 distinct CDR3 sequences, with approximately 6.7% seen just once and about 0.95% held by the top ten. This record comes from a study of T cells after yellow fever vaccination. Germline CDR1 and CDR2: SNHLY and FYNNEI. The CDR3 loop spans 14 amino acids. Trimming left V 8 bases short and J 5 bases short, with 18 bases between. This chain connects TRBV2 to TRBJ2-5, with D hard to call. This TCR was recovered from a man aged 25 to 40 who received the YFV17D yellow fever vaccine. This specimen was CD4+ T cells sorted from PBMCs, taken on the day of the yellow fever booster vaccination. CDR3 sequence reads: CASATPGQRETQYF. CDR3 in DNA: TGTGCCAGCGCAACACCGGGCCAGAGGGAGACCCAGTACTTC. Filled out from reference TRBV2 and TRBJ2-5, the complete variable domain reads EPEVTQTPSHQVTQMGQEVILRCVPISNHLYFYWYRQILGQKVEFLVSFYNNEISEKSEIFDDQFSVERPDGSNFTLKIRSTKLEDSAMYFCASATPGQRETQYFGPGTRLLVL.